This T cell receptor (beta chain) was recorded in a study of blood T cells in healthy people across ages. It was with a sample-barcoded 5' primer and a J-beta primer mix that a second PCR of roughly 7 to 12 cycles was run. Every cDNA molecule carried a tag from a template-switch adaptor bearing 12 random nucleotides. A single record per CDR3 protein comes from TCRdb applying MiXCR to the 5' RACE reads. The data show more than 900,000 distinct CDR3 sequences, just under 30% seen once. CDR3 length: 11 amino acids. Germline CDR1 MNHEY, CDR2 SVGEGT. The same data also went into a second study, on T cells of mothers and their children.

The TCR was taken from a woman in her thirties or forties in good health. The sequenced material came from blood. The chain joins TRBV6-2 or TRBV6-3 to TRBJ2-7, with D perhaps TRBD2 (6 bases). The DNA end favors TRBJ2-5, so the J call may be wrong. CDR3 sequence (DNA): TGTGCCAGCACGGGAGTGGAGACCCAGTACTTC. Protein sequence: CASTGVETQYF.